One T cell receptor beta chain is described in this entry. Antigen specificity is unknown. This CDR3 comprises 13 residues. Trimming took 6 bases from V and 3 from J, leaving 11 bases between them. Germline V gene sequence: CDR1 WNHNN, CDR2 SYGVQD (reference sequence). Profiling relied on immunoSEQ multiplex PCR, and the TCRdb table lists in-frame clones only, not all of them. The sample lists 80,000 to 90,000 clones, about 92% occurring once. The sample originates from a study of T cell responses to AZD1222 COVID-19 vaccine. Study results and limitations: Baseline serology detected seropositivity in only six AZD1222 recipients.

This receptor was taken from an adult in good health. The rearrangement links TRBV10-1 to TRBJ1-2, with D possibly matching TRBD1 (6 bases). This specimen consisted of peripheral blood, obtained on day 0 of AZD1222 vaccination. CDR3 in amino acids: CASSQGLYYGYTF. CDR3 DNA: TGCGCCAGCAGCCAGGGGCTCTACTATGGCTACACCTTC.